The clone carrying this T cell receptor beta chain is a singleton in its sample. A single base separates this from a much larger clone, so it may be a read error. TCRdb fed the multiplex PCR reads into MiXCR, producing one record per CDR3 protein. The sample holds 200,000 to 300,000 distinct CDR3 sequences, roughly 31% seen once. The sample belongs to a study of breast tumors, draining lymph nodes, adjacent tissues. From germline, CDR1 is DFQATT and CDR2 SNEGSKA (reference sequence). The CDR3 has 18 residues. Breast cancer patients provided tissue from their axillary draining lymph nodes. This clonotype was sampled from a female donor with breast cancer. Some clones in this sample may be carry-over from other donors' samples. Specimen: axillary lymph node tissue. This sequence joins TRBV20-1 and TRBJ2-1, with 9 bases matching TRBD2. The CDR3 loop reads CNASGSLAGSSSYNEQFF. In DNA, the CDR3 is TGCAATGCTAGTGGGTCACTAGCGGGTTCTAGCTCCTACAATGAGCAGTTCTTC.